Listed here are 4 T cell receptor beta chains from one sample, sequenced in a study of cytomegalovirus exposure and HLA in healthy donors. Both 60 Vbeta primers and 13 Jbeta primers went into the PCR. The assay was immunoSEQ multiplex PCR, and TCRdb's table has in-frame clones only and misses some. Seen here are some 200,000 clones, around 79% observed once, and the top ten hold about 0.37%. Sample: PBMCs. The receptors come from a male donor in good health and CMV-seropositive.

The chain couples TRBV5-1 to TRBJ2-5; weak D call: TRBD2 (7 bases). V was trimmed by 4 bases and J by 2 bases, leaving 15 bases between them. There are 15 residues in the CDR3. The germline V gene has CDR1 SGHRS and CDR2 YFSETQ. The CDR3 is CASSPWGGPQETQYF. CDR3 nucleotides: TGCGCCAGCAGCCCTTGGGGGGGGCCACAAGAGACCCAGTACTTC. The full variable domain, completed using reference TRBV5-1 and TRBJ2-5, is KAGVTQTPRYLIKTRGQQVTLSCSPISGHRSVSWYQQTPGQGLQFLFEYFSETQRNKGNFPGRFSGRQFSNSRSEMNVSTLELGDSALYLCASSPWGGPQETQYFGPGTRLLVL.

The chain carries TRBV9 and TRBJ1-5; D gene unclear. The CDR3 runs to 15 residues. V was cut by 1 base and J by 0 bases, with 8 bases left in between. Germline values: CDR1 SGDLS, CDR2 YYNGEE. Here the CDR3 reads CASSVTGFSNQPQHF. CDR3 bases: TGTGCCAGCAGCGTAACGGGGTTTAGCAATCAGCCCCAGCATTTT.

The chain is built from TRBV30 and TRBJ1-4; no firm D call. Per the germline V gene, CDR1 is GTSNPN and CDR2 is SVGIG (reference sequence). The CDR3 has 13 residues. The V end lost 4 bases, the J end lost 7 bases, and 13 bases lay between the germline ends. The CDR3 sequence: CAWNDVGSEKLFF. CDR3 DNA: TGTGCCTGGAATGATGTAGGGAGTGAAAAACTGTTTTTT.

The gene calls are TRBV19 and TRBJ2-5; TRBD2 matches at 9 bases. Per germline, CDR1 LNHDA and CDR2 SQIVND (reference sequence). Trimming removed 4 bases from V and 5 bases from J; junction bases left unmatched: 8. The CDR3 runs 15 residues. For the CDR3, the DNA is TGTGCCAGTAGTACCGATAGCGGGAGCGGCGAGACCCAGTACTTC. It is translated as CASSTDSGSGETQYF. Using reference TRBV19 and TRBJ2-5 for the parts outside the CDR3, the full variable domain is DGGITQSPKYLFRKEGQNVTLSCEQNLNHDAMYWYRQDPGQGLRLIYYSQIVNDFQKGDIAEGYSVSREKKESFPLTVTSAQKNPTAFYLCASSTDSGSGETQYFGPGTRLLVL.